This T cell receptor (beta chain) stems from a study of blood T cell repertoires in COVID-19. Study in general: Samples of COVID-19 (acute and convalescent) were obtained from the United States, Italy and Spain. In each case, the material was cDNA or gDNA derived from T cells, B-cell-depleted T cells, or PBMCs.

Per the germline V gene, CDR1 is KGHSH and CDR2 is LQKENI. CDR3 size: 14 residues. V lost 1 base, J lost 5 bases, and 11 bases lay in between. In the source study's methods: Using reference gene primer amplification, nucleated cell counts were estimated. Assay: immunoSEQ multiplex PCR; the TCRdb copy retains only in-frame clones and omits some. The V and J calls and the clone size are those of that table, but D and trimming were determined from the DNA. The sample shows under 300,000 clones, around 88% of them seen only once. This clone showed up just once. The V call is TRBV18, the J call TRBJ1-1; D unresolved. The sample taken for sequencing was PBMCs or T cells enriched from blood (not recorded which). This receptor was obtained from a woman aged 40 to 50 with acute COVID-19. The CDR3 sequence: CASSPQTEWTEAFF. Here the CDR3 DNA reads TGTGCCAGCTCACCACAGACGGAGTGGACTGAAGCTTTCTTT.